The present entry profiles one T cell receptor (beta chain) with its context. Antigen specificity is unknown. This sample is part of a study of T-cell reconstitution after alpha-beta-depleted transplantation in children. The TCRbeta library was prepared with unique molecular identifiers. TCRdb reprocessed the PCR reads via MiXCR and lists one record per CDR3 protein. This table has a few hundred thousand distinct CDR3 sequences, 15% to 20% appearing once. Whole-study results and caveats: In some patients, recipient T cells and intrathymic progenitors surviving conditioning explained high day-60 diversity.

The ends were cut back, 0 bases at V and 8 bases at J, with 2 bases in the middle. Germline V gene data show CDR1 as MNHEY and CDR2 as SVGAGI. The CDR3 has 11 amino acids. The chain combines TRBV6-5 with TRBJ2-1; D is uncertain. Sample: PBMCs, mostly from graft donor cells, taken 360 days after TCRalphabeta/CD19-depleted stem cell transplant. The TCR sequence derives from a boy younger than two who had a stem cell transplant for Wiskott-Aldrich syndrome, so the T cells may come from the graft donor. In DNA, the CDR3 is TGTGCCAGCAGTTACTCGGATGAGCAGTTCTTC. This encodes CASSYSDEQFF.